This T cell receptor beta chain was sequenced in a study of blood T cells in healthy people across ages. Study details: About one barcoded beta molecule per two T cells was captured by template switching. Findings and limits, study-wide: Greater diversity and more naive CD4+ cells were seen in long-lived donors than in aged donors.

This clonotype has a handful of counts. No antigen is known for it. A second PCR, run for about 7 to 11 cycles, used a sample-barcoded 5' primer plus a J-beta primer mix. Tags on each cDNA molecule came from a template-switch adaptor with 12 random nucleotides. TCRdb called the 5' RACE reads again in MiXCR, with one record for every CDR3 protein. The repertoire consists of 550,000 to 650,000 distinct CDR3 sequences, with about 30% occurring once and the leading ten covering 15% to 19%. The TCR sequence derives from a woman older than 75 in good health. What was sequenced was blood.

The CDR3 loop reads CASSLSGGAIDTQYF. The CDR3 region has the DNA TGTGCCAGCAGCCTTAGCGGGGGGGCTATAGATACGCAGTATTTT. V gene TRBV5-6 combines with J gene TRBJ2-3, with 11 bases fitting TRBD2. Germline lookup yields CDR1 SGHDT and CDR2 YYEEEE. The CDR3 runs 15 residues. Unmatched junction bases numbered 6, after V lost 4 bases and J lost 5 bases.